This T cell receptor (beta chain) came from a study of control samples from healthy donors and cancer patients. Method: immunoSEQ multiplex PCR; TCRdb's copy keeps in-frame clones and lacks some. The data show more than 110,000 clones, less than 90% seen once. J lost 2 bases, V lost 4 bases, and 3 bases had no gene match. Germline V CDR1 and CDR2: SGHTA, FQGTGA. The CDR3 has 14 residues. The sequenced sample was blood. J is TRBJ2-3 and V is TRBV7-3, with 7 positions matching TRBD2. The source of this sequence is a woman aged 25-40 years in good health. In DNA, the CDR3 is TGTGCCAGCAGCTCGGGACTAACCACAGATACGCAGTATTTT. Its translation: CASSSGLTTDTQYF.